Included here is one TCR beta chain sequence, with context. Use of 60 Vbeta and 13 Jbeta primers characterized the PCR. Measured with immunoSEQ multiplex PCR; TCRdb has only the in-frame clones, and not every one. The sample carries about 200,000 clones, about 79% recorded once. This sample was included in a study of cytomegalovirus exposure and HLA in healthy donors. V trimming: 3 bases; J trimming: 2 bases; junction bases outside the gene matches: 10. Germline lookup yields CDR1 SGHKS and CDR2 YYEKEE (reference sequence). The CDR3 loop spans 16 amino acids. This chain links TRBV5-5 with TRBJ1-1, with 7 bases that match TRBD1. The sequence was obtained from a man younger than 30 in good health and CMV-seronegative. Input material: PBMCs. CDR3 protein: CASSYKQGTANTEAFF. As DNA, the CDR3 is TGTGCCAGCAGCTATAAACAGGGGACAGCCAACACTGAAGCTTTCTTT. The whole variable domain, filled in from reference TRBV5-5 and TRBJ1-1, reads DAGVTQSPTHLIKTRGQQVTLRCSPISGHKSVSWYQQVLGQGPQFIFQYYEKEERGRGNFPDRFSARQFPNYSSELNVNALLLGDSALYLCASSYKQGTANTEAFFGQGTRLTVV.